This T cell receptor beta chain was sequenced in a study of cytomegalovirus exposure and HLA in healthy donors. Study as a whole: T cells numbering about 200 million yielded approximately 100 million unique TCR beta sequences in an earlier analysis. Inside one of the first data releases sat 80 million to 95 million unique TCRs taken from HLA-typed donors. Study results and caveats: Researchers catalogued approximately 160 TCR beta chains as cytomegalovirus-associated. Some V segments, TRBV6-2 and TRBV6-3 among them, were indistinguishable and were therefore excluded.

The study ran its PCR with 60 Vbeta and 13 Jbeta primers. Clones were sequenced by immunoSEQ multiplex PCR, and TCRdb holds only the in-frame ones, with some missing. The repertoire has around 140,000 clones, roughly 75% of them found once; the top ten carry 2.5% to 4%. This clone was seen a few times. The antigen is not known. This CDR3 has 10 residues. The V end lost 3 bases, the J end lost 8 bases, and 7 bases lay between the germline ends. CDR1 and CDR2 (germline): DFQATT, SNEGSKA (reference sequence). The chain carries TRBV20-1 and TRBJ1-1; D is ambiguous. This clonotype was sampled from a man in his forties or fifties in good health and CMV-seronegative. The specimen was PBMCs. The CDR3 region is CSASLGEAFF. The CDR3 region has the DNA TGCAGTGCTAGTCTGGGCGAAGCTTTCTTT.